The 9 T cell receptor beta chains in this list originate from one sample, sequenced in a study of shared clonotypes between healthy human individuals. Repertoires were generated with immunoSEQ multiplex PCR, while TCRdb's copy carries only in-frame clones and drops some. The sample has under 2,000,000 clones; approximately 94% are singletons. The naive CD8 fraction comprised CD45RO-negative cells positively selected for CCR7 and excluded terminally differentiated effector memory CD45RA+ cells. Sequencing was carried out using naive CD8+ T cells sorted from blood. The receptors come from a man younger than 35 in good health.

The chain combines TRBV13 with TRBJ1-4; 7 bases map to TRBD1. The CDR3 is made up of 16 amino acids. Germline CDR1 PRHDT, CDR2 FYEKMQ (reference sequence). With 5 bases clipped from V and 5 bases from J, the junction kept 11 bases outside the gene matches. Written as DNA, the CDR3 is TGTGCCAGCAGCCGAAGCGACAGGGCGAGGAATGAAAAACTGTTTTTT. This gives the protein CASSRSDRARNEKLFF.

CDR3 region: CASSPSGRNTGELFF. The CDR3 nucleotides are TGTGCCAGCAGCCCTAGCGGGAGGAACACCGGGGAGCTGTTTTTT. This sequence joins TRBV13 and TRBJ2-2; 10 bases map to TRBD2. Unmatched junction bases numbered 1, after V lost 5 bases and J lost 1 base. Per germline, CDR1 PRHDT and CDR2 FYEKMQ (reference sequence). The CDR3 spans 15 residues.

CDR3 DNA sequence: TGCGCCAGCAGCCCCGGTGAGGGGGTGTCGTCCTACGAGCAGTACTTC. Amino acids: CASSPGEGVSSYEQYF. The genes are TRBV4-1 and TRBJ2-7; D might be TRBD1 (6 bases). The germline gives CDR1 MGHRA, CDR2 YSYEKL. V dropped 4 bases and J dropped 1 base, with 17 bases sitting between them. CDR3 length equals 16 residues.

The chain joins TRBV27 to TRBJ2-3, with D possibly matching TRBD1 (6 bases). The germline CDR1 and CDR2 sequences are MNHEY and SMNVEV (reference sequence). The CDR3 loop spans 16 amino acids. Trimming left V 3 bases short and J 2 bases short, with 15 bases between. CDR3 in amino acids: CASSLGPGVSTDTQYF. DNA for the CDR3: TGTGCCAGCAGTTTGGGCCCAGGGGTCTCCACAGATACGCAGTATTTT.

V and J are TRBV5-6 and TRBJ1-2; D unresolved. The CDR3 totals 12 residues. Trimming stripped 5 bases from V and 5 bases from J, with 10 bases between. Germline V gene data show CDR1 as SGHDT and CDR2 as YYEEEE. Here the CDR3 reads CASSFLGYGYTF. The CDR3 DNA follows: TGTGCCAGCAGTTTCCTAGGTTATGGCTACACCTTC. Combining the CDR3 with reference TRBV5-6 and TRBJ1-2 gives the whole variable domain DAGVTQSPTHLIKTRGQQVTLRCSPKSGHDTVSWYQQALGQGPQFIFQYYEEEERQRGNFPDRFSGHQFPNYSSELNVNALLLGDSALYLCASSFLGYGYTFGSGTRLTVV.

J is TRBJ2-1 and V is TRBV7-6, with TRBD2 identical over 9 bases. The V and J ends lost 1 base and 6 bases, in that order; junction bases with no gene match: 4. This CDR3 spans 15 amino acids. Germline values: CDR1 SGHVS, CDR2 FNYEAQ. CDR3 in amino acids: CASSLVATSGNEQFF. The CDR3 DNA reads as TGTGCCAGCAGCTTAGTGGCGACTAGCGGCAATGAGCAGTTCTTC.

The CDR3 DNA reads as TGTGCCAGCAGTCCAGATCCCCTCGAGCAGTACTTC. Protein sequence: CASSPDPLEQYF. The rearrangement links TRBV28 to TRBJ2-7; D gene ambiguous. The CDR3 consists of 12 residues. Germline V lookup: CDR1 MDHEN, CDR2 SYDVKM. Deletions cut 5 bases from V and 6 bases from J, with 11 bases between.

The chain joins TRBV27 to TRBJ2-2, with 7 bases that match TRBD2. The CDR3 covers 16 residues. Per the germline V gene, CDR1 is MNHEY and CDR2 is SMNVEV (reference sequence). The V segment lost 3 bases and the J segment 6 bases; nucleotides outside the gene matches: 10. The CDR3, as DNA: TGTGCCAGCAGTTTCTCGGGCGGGAGACCGGCCGGGGAGCTGTTTTTT. Translating it yields CASSFSGGRPAGELFF.

V usage is TRBV2 and J usage is TRBJ1-3; possible D gene TRBD1, 6 bases. The V end was cut by 8 bases, the J end by 0 bases, with 14 bases between. Looked up from germline, CDR1 is SNHLY and CDR2 is FYNNEI. The CDR3 is 15 residues long. CDR3 sequence (DNA): TGTGCCAGCGTGGGGGCAGATTACTCTGGAAACACCATATATTTT. It yields the protein CASVGADYSGNTIYF.